The entry below describes one T cell receptor (beta chain). Its antigen remains unknown. This CDR3 spans 14 amino acids. This entry comes from a study of a mutant IDH1 vaccine in newly diagnosed glioma. For the study at large: Receipt of radiotherapy, temozolomide, or both preceded the study, and most received both.

Documented time point: baseline, week 1 (first vaccination visit). Treatment in this sample: pre-vaccination baseline after standard-of-care therapy. Whole-study findings and limits: The study observed vaccine-induced immune responses in roughly 93% of patients.

Measured with immunoSEQ multiplex PCR; TCRdb has only the in-frame clones, and not every one. In the table there are about 34,000 clones, over 60% of which are singletons. The material was peripheral blood mononuclear cells (PBMCs), obtained from a glioma patient treated with radiotherapy, temozolomide or both. The sequence was collected from a man in his fifties with glioma. Some clones in this sample may be carry-over from other donors' samples. V and J are TRBV21-1 and TRBJ1-1. TRBV21-1 is a recognized pseudogene. The CDR3 is CASSKNGPNTEAFF. In DNA, the CDR3 is TGTGCCAGCAGCAAAAACGGGCCGAACACTGAAGCTTTCTTT.